These T cell receptor beta chains were read from a single sample in a study of vaccination and CD4 T cells after COVID-19. TCRdb processed the PCR reads anew with MiXCR; each CDR3 protein has one entry. Of 35,000 to 45,000 distinct CDR3 sequences in the sample, under 45% are singletons; the top ten hold 5.8%. The specimen was CD4+ T cells from blood, collected about 7 months after SARS-CoV-2 vaccination. These receptors were obtained from a human donor who had recovered from COVID-19. CDR3s include the opening cysteine and the closing phenylalanine or tryptophan. A D gene is named only where the DNA matches it firmly. Expanded clones get a size class; other rows say once, few or many, or leave the size out.

CDR3nt,CDR3aa,len,d_gene,abundance,v_gene,j_gene
TGTGCCATCAGCAGACTAGGTTGGAAGAAGGGGTCCTACGAGCAGTACTTC,CAISRLGWKKGSYEQYF,17,.,few,TRBV10-3,TRBJ2-7
TGCAGTGCACCCGCCTTAGGCAGGGGGCCCAATCAGCCCCAGCATTTT,CSAPALGRGPNQPQHF,16,TRBD1,.,TRBV20-1,TRBJ1-5
TGTGCCAGCAGCAACGGACCGGACACAGATACGCAGTATTTT,CASSNGPDTDTQYF,14,.,medium-sized,TRBV6-4,TRBJ2-3
TGTGCCAGCAACTCCGGGACACGCGGGGAGCTGTTTTTT,CASNSGTRGELFF,13,.,few,TRBV6-1,TRBJ2-2
TGTGCCAGCAGTCCAGGGGACACTGAAGCTTTCTTT,CASSPGDTEAFF,12,.,few,TRBV28,TRBJ1-1
TGTGCCAGCACCACCCTAAGGGGGCTCTCCTACGAGCAGTACTTC,CASTTLRGLSYEQYF,15,TRBD1,few,TRBV28,TRBJ2-7
TGTGCCAGTAGTACCCGGGACAGATTGAACACTGAAGCTTTCTTT,CASSTRDRLNTEAFF,15,TRBD1,.,TRBV19,TRBJ1-1
TGTGCCAGTAGTGCGGGACTTATAGGCACTGAAGCTTTCTTT,CASSAGLIGTEAFF,14,.,few,TRBV19,TRBJ1-1
TGCGCCAGCAGTGAGTCGATGGGGTCGCGGGGCTACACCTTC,CASSESMGSRGYTF,14,.,once,TRBV10-2,TRBJ1-2
TGTGCCAGCAGCTTTAGGTTGGTCCCCCCAGACGAGCAGTACTTC,CASSFRLVPPDEQYF,15,.,once,TRBV11-1,TRBJ2-7
TGTGCCAGCAGTTTATCCGGGGTTAGGACCGACATTCAGTACTTC,CASSLSGVRTDIQYF,15,.,.,TRBV28,TRBJ2-4
TGTGCCAGCAGCACTGGACAGCCCGGGCGTTTCGAGCAGTACTTC,CASSTGQPGRFEQYF,15,.,few,TRBV7-9,TRBJ2-7
TGTGCCATCAGTGAGTCGTCTAGCGGGAGTGAAGAGACCCAGTACTTC,CAISESSSGSEETQYF,16,TRBD2,.,TRBV10-3,TRBJ2-5
TGTGCCAGCAGTCGGACCGTATATGGCTACACCTTC,CASSRTVYGYTF,12,.,.,TRBV12-3/TRBV12-4,TRBJ1-2
TGCAGTGCTAGAGGGACTACTAACTCCTACGAGCAGTACTTC,CSARGTTNSYEQYF,14,.,few,TRBV20-1,TRBJ2-7
TGTGCCAGTAGTTCCGGGACAGGGAGTTCACCCCTCCACTTT,CASSSGTGSSPLHF,14,TRBD1,few,TRBV19,TRBJ1-6
TGCAGTGCTAGGCCCCTCGAGCTCTTCGGGAGGGTACATGATGAGCAGTTCTTC,CSARPLELFGRVHDEQFF,18,TRBD2,.,TRBV20-1,TRBJ2-1
TGTGCCACCAGTGCATGGAACCAAGAGACCCAGTACTTC,CATSAWNQETQYF,13,.,.,TRBV27,TRBJ2-5
TGTGCCAGCACCTTGGGACAGTTGAACACTGAAGCTTTCTTT,CASTLGQLNTEAFF,14,TRBD1,few,TRBV6-1,TRBJ1-1
TGCAGTGTGGATCGAGCGGAGAACAATGAGCAGTTCTTC,CSVDRAENNEQFF,13,.,.,TRBV20-1,TRBJ2-1
TGCAGTGCCCAACCGGGACAGGGGGCGTGGAATGAGCAGTTCTTC,CSAQPGQGAWNEQFF,15,TRBD1,.,TRBV20-1,TRBJ2-1
TGTGCCAGCGTTAGTATGATCGCGCAGGGCGGGGAGACCCAGTACTTC,CASVSMIAQGGETQYF,16,.,many,TRBV6-1,TRBJ2-5
TGTGCCAGCAGGCAAGGACTAGCGTCCTTAGATGAGCAGTTCTTC,CASRQGLASLDEQFF,15,TRBD2,.,TRBV7-9,TRBJ2-1
TGTGCCAGCAGTTTACTAGCTCATAGCACAGATACGCAGTATTTT,CASSLLAHSTDTQYF,15,.,.,TRBV6-2/TRBV6-3,TRBJ2-3
TGTGCCAGCAGCTTAGGACTAGTGAGCACCGGGGAGCTGTTTTTT,CASSLGLVSTGELFF,15,.,few,TRBV7-9,TRBJ2-2
TGTGCCACCAGTGATCCCGGGACTAGCGGGACCTACAATGAGCAGTTCTTC,CATSDPGTSGTYNEQFF,17,TRBD2,.,TRBV24-1,TRBJ2-1
TGTGCCAGCCGCACAAGTAACAGGGGGCTTACTGAAGCTTTCTTT,CASRTSNRGLTEAFF,15,TRBD1,few,TRBV27,TRBJ1-1
TGCAGTGCTAGCGATAGCGGTTCTCAAGAGACCCAGTACTTC,CSASDSGSQETQYF,14,.,few,TRBV20-1,TRBJ2-5
TGTGCCAGCAGTTTAGGACTCGATCAAGAGACCCAGTACTTC,CASSLGLDQETQYF,14,.,.,TRBV12-3/TRBV12-4,TRBJ2-5
TGCAGTGCTTCGAGCCCCTTCGACTACAATGAGCAGTTCTTC,CSASSPFDYNEQFF,14,.,few,TRBV20-1,TRBJ2-1
TGTGCCAGCAGTGAAGGGACTAGCACAGATACGCAGTATTTT,CASSEGTSTDTQYF,14,.,medium-sized,TRBV6-4,TRBJ2-3
TGTGCCAGTAGACGGACAGAAAATCAGCCCCAGCATTTT,CASRRTENQPQHF,13,.,few,TRBV19,TRBJ1-5
TGTGCCAGCAGACCGACTAGCGGGATCTACGAGCAGTACTTC,CASRPTSGIYEQYF,14,TRBD2,.,TRBV12-3/TRBV12-4,TRBJ2-7
TGCAGTGCTAGCTTTTCCGGGAGCTCCTACAATGAGCAGTTCTTC,CSASFSGSSYNEQFF,15,.,once,TRBV20-1,TRBJ2-1
TGCAGTGCCCCCACCCCTATGAGAATGAACACTGAAGCTTTCTTT,CSAPTPMRMNTEAFF,15,.,.,TRBV20-1,TRBJ1-1
TGTGCCAGCAGCATAGACTTGTTATCCACAGATACGCAGTATTTT,CASSIDLLSTDTQYF,15,.,few,TRBV7-3,TRBJ2-3
TGTGCCAGCAGCTTGGAGGGTGACCCCGATCAAGGGACGCAGTATTTT,CASSLEGDPDQGTQYF,16,.,few,TRBV5-4,TRBJ2-3
TGCGCCAGCAGCCAAGACCCCGGAGTAGATTCACCCCTCCACTTT,CASSQDPGVDSPLHF,15,.,.,TRBV4-1,TRBJ1-6
TGTGCCAGCAGCTTAGCGCATTCCACTAGACTTTACTACAATGAGCAGTTCTTC,CASSLAHSTRLYYNEQFF,18,.,few,TRBV7-8,TRBJ2-1
TGTGCCAGCAGCATGTGGACAGGGGGCGAGACCCAGTACTTC,CASSMWTGGETQYF,14,TRBD1,.,TRBV12-3/TRBV12-4,TRBJ2-5
TGTGCCAGCAGAGCCAGTCGTCGCACAGATACGCAGTATTTT,CASRASRRTDTQYF,14,.,.,TRBV12-3/TRBV12-4,TRBJ2-3
TGTGCCAGCAGCGAACTAGCGGGAGGTTCTCAAGAGACCCAGTACTTC,CASSELAGGSQETQYF,16,TRBD2,.,TRBV7-9,TRBJ2-5